Detailed here is one TCR beta chain. As yet, its antigen is unknown. Investigators took RNA and DNA out together from roughly 18-30 mg of unsorted bulk tissue. There were over 80% viable tumor cells in every single sample of tumor. This sample was included in a study of tumor-infiltrating lymphocytes in primary liver carcinoma. Study context: The tumors, T1-T3 N0M0 lesions, were roughly 4.2 to 11 cm across. General study results and limits: Among top clones, only about 7-25% appeared in all five tumor regions. Pairs of tumor regions overlapped more than tumor-adjacent and tumor-blood pairs did.

Starting from around 500 ng of total RNA, TCR beta cDNA was produced with a primer in the constant region. It was through three nested multiplex PCR rounds of slightly modified ARM-PCR that TCR beta libraries arose. Amplification in the first two PCR rounds was performed using TRBV1-TRBV30 forward primers and a C-beta reverse primer for 10 cycles each. A single record per CDR3 protein comes from TCRdb applying MiXCR to the multiplex PCR reads. The table shows roughly 23,000 distinct CDR3 sequences, with approximately 70% occurring only once. CDR1 is SGHAT and CDR2 is FQNNGV in the germline V gene. This CDR3 has 15 residues. V shed 0 bases and J shed 10 bases, with 19 bases lying between them.

V gene TRBV11-2 combines with J gene TRBJ2-7, with D unclear. The clonotype originates from a man between 35 and 55 years old with primary liver carcinoma and hepatitis B virus infection. The source material was liver tumor tissue from sampling region 1. As for subset: tumor region T1, superior pole. CDR3 sequence reads: CASSLDLSQQLEQYF. The CDR3 bases are TGTGCCAGCAGCTTAGATCTTAGCCAACAGCTGGAACAGTACTTC.